This T cell receptor (beta chain) was captured in a study of blood T cell repertoires in COVID-19. The V gene's germline CDR1 is SGHDT and CDR2 YYEEEE. Trimming took 6 bases from V and 2 from J, leaving 10 bases between them. CDR3 size: 13 residues. Authors' analysis steps: Reference gene primers were amplified, and this amplification served to estimate nucleated cell counts. Assay used: immunoSEQ multiplex PCR; TCRdb lists only in-frame clones, some missing. The DNA was the basis for D and trimming; V, J and clone size are from that table. The table shows tens of thousands of clones, with 90% to 95% occurring only once.

The clonotype was recovered from a human donor with active COVID-19. The donor label of this sample is uncertain. The material sequenced was peripheral blood. This chain uses TRBV5-6 with TRBJ2-3; D is possibly TRBD1 (6 bases). The DNA of the CDR3 is TGTGCCAGCAAGAACAGGGTCACAGATACGCAGTATTTT. Encoded protein: CASKNRVTDTQYF.